This is a list of T cell receptor beta chains from one sample in a study of cytomegalovirus exposure and HLA in healthy donors. This table comes from immunoSEQ multiplex PCR, and its TCRdb copy is limited to in-frame clones, with some not included. The table has 120,000 to 150,000 clones, roughly 90% seen once. Sequences were obtained from PBMCs. Receptor source: a man aged 18 to 29 in good health and CMV-seronegative. The CDR3 runs from the conserved cysteine through the conserved F or W. The D gene is left open where the match is weak. Clone size is stated in some rows and not others, as once, few, many or a class when expanded.

.,TRBV2,.,TRBJ2-7,TGTGCCAGCAGTTGGAACAGCAGGGACGAGCAGTACTTC,CASSWNSRDEQYF
.,TRBV10-3,.,TRBJ1-5,TGTGCCATCGGGCCGTCTAGCAATCAGCCCCAGCATTTT,CAIGPSSNQPQHF
.,TRBV7-9,.,TRBJ1-4,TGTGCCACTCATACCGGGACTGACAATGAAAAACTGTTTTTT,CATHTGTDNEKLFF
.,TRBV4-3,.,TRBJ2-1,TGCGCCAGCAGCCGGAGACCCGTTCCGAGCTCCTACAATGAGCAGTTCTTC,CASSRRPVPSSYNEQFF
TRBD1,TRBV6-6,.,TRBJ2-1,TGTGCCAGCAGTTACTCTACCGGGACAGGGTTGAATGAGCAGTTCTTC,CASSYSTGTGLNEQFF
.,TRBV6-1,once,TRBJ1-4,TGTGCCAGCAGTGAAGTAACAGGCTACAATGAAAAACTGTTTTTT,CASSEVTGYNEKLFF
TRBD1,TRBV5-1,.,TRBJ2-1,TGCGCCAGCAAAGTTTCCAGGGGGCTGACAGACAATGAGCAGTTCTTC,CASKVSRGLTDNEQFF
.,TRBV6-6,.,TRBJ1-2,TGTGCCAGCAGTTACTCGAACGGGGACTATGGCTACACCTTC,CASSYSNGDYGYTF
.,TRBV5-1,.,TRBJ1-4,TGCGCCAGCAGCTGGGCGGGGTTTAATGAAAAACTGTTTTTT,CASSWAGFNEKLFF
.,TRBV19,.,TRBJ1-4,TGTGCCAGTAGTGACCGACAGTACTCTAATGAAAAACTGTTTTTT,CASSDRQYSNEKLFF
TRBD1,TRBV7-2,.,TRBJ2-7,TGTGCCAGCACCCAAACGGGACAGCGATCCTACGAGCAGTACTTC,CASTQTGQRSYEQYF
.,TRBV15,.,TRBJ1-2,TGTGCCACCCGGGGGTGGCAGGGCCTATCAGTCTATGGCTACACCTTC,CATRGWQGLSVYGYTF
TRBD1,TRBV19,.,TRBJ2-5,TGTGCCAGTAGTATCGGACAGGGGGCAGGGTTCGAGACCCAGTACTTC,CASSIGQGAGFETQYF
.,TRBV30,.,TRBJ2-5,TGTGCCTGGAGTCCCCTTCTCCAAGAGACCCAGTACTTC,CAWSPLLQETQYF
.,TRBV7-2,.,TRBJ1-5,TGTGCCAGCAGCGCAACAGGGACGGGCCAGCCCCAGCATTTT,CASSATGTGQPQHF
.,TRBV6-5,.,TRBJ2-7,TGTGCCAGCAGTTACTCGAGCGCCTACGAGCAGTACTTC,CASSYSSAYEQYF
.,TRBV5-8,.,TRBJ1-5,TGTGCCAGCAGTCGGTTGAATCAGCCCCAGCATTTT,CASSRLNQPQHF
TRBD1,TRBV5-6,.,TRBJ2-7,TGTGCCAGCAGCTTTATGACAGGGGGCCTGCACGAGCAGTACTTC,CASSFMTGGLHEQYF
TRBD1,TRBV15,few,TRBJ2-3,TGTGCCACCAGCAGGTCGTACGGGGCAGGGGGATTGATGGATACGCAGTATTTT,CATSRSYGAGGLMDTQYF
.,TRBV27,.,TRBJ1-5,TGTGCCAGCAGTTCCCTCGGACAGAGCAATCAGCCCCAGCATTTT,CASSSLGQSNQPQHF
.,TRBV18,.,TRBJ1-4,TGTGCCAGCTCACTCATCTTTGCCGCGGAGGAAAAACTGTTTTTT,CASSLIFAAEEKLFF
.,TRBV15,.,TRBJ2-5,TGTGCCACCAGCAGAGGAACAGGGCTGAGGGGTAAAGAGACCCAGTACTTC,CATSRGTGLRGKETQYF
.,TRBV6-5,.,TRBJ2-1,TGTGCCAGCAGTTACGGACAGAACTCCTACAATGAGCAGTTCTTC,CASSYGQNSYNEQFF